This entry concerns a single T cell receptor (beta chain). It has no known antigen specificity. One base away there is no much larger clone; base qualities are not given. In Seattle, one collaborating source enrolled patients while the infection was active and tracked those patients longitudinally over the course of disease. Whole blood was collected in K2EDTA tubes by collaborating institutions according to the institutions' own protocols. For TCRbeta analysis, collaborators shipped samples as frozen whole blood, isolated PBMCs, or DNA extracted from either of those sample types. TCRbeta CDR3 regions were amplified from genomic DNA by means of the immunoSEQ Assay, a bias-controlled multiplex PCR. Processing in the source paper ran as follows. Nucleated cell counts per sample were estimated from amplification of reference gene primers within the assay. Sequence reads were collapsed and filtered to measure the absolute abundance of every unique TCRbeta CDR3 rearrangement. Productive Simpson clonality was computed per sample as the square root of Simpson's diversity index over productive rearrangements. TCRdb's version of the immuneACCESS table is confined to in-frame rearrangements and falls short of the full clone set. An unresolved V gene accounts for under half of the shortfall where checked; the remainder is of unknown origin. The V and J calls and the clone size are those of that table, but D and trimming were determined from the DNA. A total of 250,000 to 300,000 clones appear in this sample, 80% to 90% of them only once. The ten top clones hold about 9.4% of the sample.

These data belong to a study of blood T cell repertoires in COVID-19 (TCRdb year 2020). Turning to the overall study: Collaborator samples came from the United States, Italy and Spain and covered acute and convalescent phases of COVID-19. The material from the prospective study consisted of cDNA or gDNA derived from T cells, B-cell-depleted T cells, or PBMCs. The samples were drawn from two sources: the first 160 participants of the ongoing ImmuneRACE study, and 1,254 subjects contributed by 6 global collaborators. The sample metadata nearly always contained a de-identified subject ID, COVID-19 status, age in years and sex. The repertoires were released in a freely available public database intended as a resource for research on the immune response to SARS-CoV-2. Where HLA class I and class II types were available, the types were taken from metadata supplied by the sample provider, not from assay-based typing. Deeply sampled blood TCRbeta repertoires from subjects exposed to, actively infected with, or recovered from COVID-19 were included in the dataset. Overall study results and their limits: How much clinical and demographic metadata was included differed by source and by participant, and the metadata was provided uncurated.

The junction shows trimming of 0 bases on V and 7 bases on J, and the gene matches do not reach 8 bases of it. CDR1 and CDR2 are read off the germline V gene (reference sequence) as SGHNT and YYREEE. The CDR3 contains 15 residues, cysteine and phenylalanine counted. The read is trimmed to its CDR3 DNA, 45 bases read in frame from base 1. This clonotype was obtained from a woman between 65 and 79 years old with COVID-19, enrolled during active disease. The chain is made from TRBV5-4 and TRBJ1-2; 8 bases in the junction line up with TRBD1. Sequenced material: peripheral blood. The CDR3 reads CASSLGDRGRAGYTF. DNA sequence: TGTGCCAGCAGCTTGGGAGACAGGGGACGAGCTGGCTACACCTTC.